The T cell receptor beta chain described here comes from a study of shared clonotypes between healthy human individuals. The overall study: Per donor, CD8 memory used one plate, CD8 naive used two, CD4 memory used three and CD4 naive used three. Regarding the study as a whole: Some naive CD4 clonotypes, 5% to 5.5%, turned up in common across a few donors.

Each replicate PCR on the sorted subsets used 200 to 250 ng DNA (around 31,000 T cell genomes). In the authors' workflow: ImmunoSEQ gave junction-only sequences without quality scores, so filtering differed. Method: immunoSEQ multiplex PCR; TCRdb's copy keeps in-frame clones and lacks some. The V and J calls and the clone size are those of that table, but D and trimming were determined from the DNA. The table includes about 980,000 clones, approximately 80% detected once. This clone was found a few times. As yet, its antigen is unknown. CDR1 and CDR2 from the germline V gene are MGHRA and YSYEKL. This CDR3 spans 19 amino acids. V lost 2 bases, J lost 7 bases, and 17 bases stayed unmatched.

The source material was memory CD4+ T cells sorted from blood. Subset noted: CD45RA-negative fraction. The receptor's source is a young man in good health. The gene calls are TRBV4-1 and TRBJ2-2, with 9 bases fitting TRBD1. CDR3 in amino acids: CASSQRGTVGQGMGGELFF. The CDR3 DNA is TGCGCCAGCAGCCAAAGGGGGACCGTAGGACAGGGGATGGGCGGGGAGCTGTTTTTT.